This T cell receptor beta chain was found in a study of T cell responses to AZD1222 COVID-19 vaccine. Germline CDR1 SGDLS, CDR2 YYNGEE. J gave up 0 bases and V 0 bases, and 9 bases lay outside the gene matches. The CDR3 runs to 19 residues. The table lists this clone with a count of one. Its antigen is unidentified. The protocol was immunoSEQ multiplex PCR, while the TCRdb copy is restricted to in-frame clones and leaves out a portion. Of around 220,000 clones listed, around 94% are singletons. Study results and caveats: Only five to seven AZD1222 recipients tested seropositive at baseline. Spike-specific TCR breadth and depth grew following two AZD1222 doses. Distributed over spike, vaccine-associated CD4 TCRs predominated at 160-218 and 743-854. Clonal diversity was possibly underestimated, and the donors were mostly white British, with more females.

The chain combines TRBV9 with TRBJ2-1; 10 bases match TRBD2. This TCR was recovered from an adult who received the MenACWY meningococcal vaccine as a control. This specimen consisted of peripheral blood, obtained 28 days after the second dose of the MenACWY control vaccine. The CDR3 nucleotides read TGTGCCAGCAGCGTAGAGTTAGCGGGGGGCCACAGCTCCTACAATGAGCAGTTCTTC. Amino acids: CASSVELAGGHSSYNEQFF.